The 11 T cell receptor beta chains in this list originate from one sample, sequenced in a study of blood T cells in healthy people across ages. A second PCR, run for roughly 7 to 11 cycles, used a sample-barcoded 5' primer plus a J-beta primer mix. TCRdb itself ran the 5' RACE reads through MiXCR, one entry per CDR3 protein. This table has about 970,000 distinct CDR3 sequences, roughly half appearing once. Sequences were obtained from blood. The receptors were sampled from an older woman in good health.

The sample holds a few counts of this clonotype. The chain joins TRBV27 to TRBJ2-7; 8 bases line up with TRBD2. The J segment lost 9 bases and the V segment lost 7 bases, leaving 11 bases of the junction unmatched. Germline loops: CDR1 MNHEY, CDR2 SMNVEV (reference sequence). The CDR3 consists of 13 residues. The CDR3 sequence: CASNPAGGPGQYF. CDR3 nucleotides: TGTGCCAGCAACCCCGCGGGAGGCCCAGGGCAGTACTTC.

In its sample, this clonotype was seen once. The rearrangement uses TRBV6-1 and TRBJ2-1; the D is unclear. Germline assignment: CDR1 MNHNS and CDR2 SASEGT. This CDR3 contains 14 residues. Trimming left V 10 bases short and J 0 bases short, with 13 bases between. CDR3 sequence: CATRSMGSYNEQFF. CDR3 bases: TGTGCCACCCGTAGTATGGGCTCCTACAATGAGCAGTTCTTC.

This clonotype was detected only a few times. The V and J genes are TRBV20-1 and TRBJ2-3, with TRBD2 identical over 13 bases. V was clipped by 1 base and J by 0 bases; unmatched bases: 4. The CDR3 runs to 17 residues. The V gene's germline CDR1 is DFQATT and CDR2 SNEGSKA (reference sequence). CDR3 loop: CSARGILAGGSTDTQYF. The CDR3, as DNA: TGCAGTGCTAGAGGTATACTAGCGGGAGGGAGCACAGATACGCAGTATTTT.

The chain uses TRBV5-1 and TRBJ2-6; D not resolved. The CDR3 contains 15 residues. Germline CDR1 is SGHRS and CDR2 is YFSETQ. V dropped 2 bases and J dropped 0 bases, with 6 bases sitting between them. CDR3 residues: CASSFLSSGANVLTF. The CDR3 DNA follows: TGCGCCAGCAGCTTCCTAAGCTCTGGGGCCAACGTCCTGACTTTC.

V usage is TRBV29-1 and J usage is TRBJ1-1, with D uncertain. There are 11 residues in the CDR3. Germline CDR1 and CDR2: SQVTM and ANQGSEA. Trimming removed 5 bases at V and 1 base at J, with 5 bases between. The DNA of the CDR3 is TGCAGCGTTTGGCAGAACACTGAAGCTTTCTTT. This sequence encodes CSVWQNTEAFF.

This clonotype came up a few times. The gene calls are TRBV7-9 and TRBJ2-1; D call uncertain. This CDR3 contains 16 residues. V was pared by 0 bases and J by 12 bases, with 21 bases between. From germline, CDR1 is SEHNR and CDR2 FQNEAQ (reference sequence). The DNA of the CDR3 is TGTGCCAGCAGCTTAGCGCGCGCTGTTAATATAAACAGGCAGTTCTTC. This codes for CASSLARAVNINRQFF.

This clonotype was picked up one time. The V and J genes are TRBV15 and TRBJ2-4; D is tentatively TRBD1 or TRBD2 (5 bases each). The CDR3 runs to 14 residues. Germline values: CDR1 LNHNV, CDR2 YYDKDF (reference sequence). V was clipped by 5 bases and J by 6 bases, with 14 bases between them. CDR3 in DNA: TGTGCCACCAGCCCACGGGACGGGACAAACATTCAGTACTTC. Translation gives CATSPRDGTNIQYF. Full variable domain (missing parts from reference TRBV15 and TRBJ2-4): DAMVIQNPRYQVTQFGKPVTLSCSQTLNHNVMYWYQQKSSQAPKLLFHYYDKDFNNEADTPDNFQSRRPNTSFCFLDIRSPGLGDTAMYLCATSPRDGTNIQYFGAGTRLSVL.

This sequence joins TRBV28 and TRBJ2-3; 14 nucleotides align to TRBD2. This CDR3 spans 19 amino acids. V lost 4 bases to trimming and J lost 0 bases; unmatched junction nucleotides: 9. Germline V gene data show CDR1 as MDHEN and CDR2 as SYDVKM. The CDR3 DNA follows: TGTGCCAGCAGTTCCCCAGGGACTAGCGGGAGAACTAGCACAGATACGCAGTATTTT. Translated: CASSSPGTSGRTSTDTQYF.

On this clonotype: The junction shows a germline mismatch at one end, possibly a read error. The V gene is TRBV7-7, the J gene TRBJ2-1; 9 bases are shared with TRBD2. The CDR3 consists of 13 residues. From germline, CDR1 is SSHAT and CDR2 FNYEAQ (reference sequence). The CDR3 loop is CATSGGRANEQFF. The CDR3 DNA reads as TGTGCCACCAGCGGCGGGAGGGCCAATGAGCAGTTCTTC.

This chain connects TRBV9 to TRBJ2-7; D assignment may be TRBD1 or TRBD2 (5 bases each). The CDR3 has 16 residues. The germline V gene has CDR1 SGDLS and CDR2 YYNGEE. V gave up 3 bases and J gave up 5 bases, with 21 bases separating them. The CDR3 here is CASSAEGTSWGNEQYF. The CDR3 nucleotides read TGTGCCAGCAGCGCAGAGGGGACCTCCTGGGGGAACGAGCAGTACTTC. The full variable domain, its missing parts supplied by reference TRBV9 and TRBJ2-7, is DSGVTQTPKHLITATGQRVTLRCSPRSGDLSVYWYQQSLDQGLQFLIQYYNGEERAKGNILERFSAQQFPDLHSELNLSSLELGDSALYFCASSAEGTSWGNEQYFGPGTRLTVT.

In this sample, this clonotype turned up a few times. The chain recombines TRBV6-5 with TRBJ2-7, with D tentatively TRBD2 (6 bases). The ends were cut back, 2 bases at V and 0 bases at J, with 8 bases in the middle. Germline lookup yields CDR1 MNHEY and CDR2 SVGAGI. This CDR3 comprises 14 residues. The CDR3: CASSYTGDSYEQYF. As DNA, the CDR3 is TGTGCCAGCAGTTACACGGGGGACTCCTACGAGCAGTACTTC.